This T cell receptor (beta chain) came from a study of cytomegalovirus exposure and HLA in healthy donors. Notes on this clone: Its target is not known.

13 Jbeta primers and 60 Vbeta primers were used for the PCR. Profiled with immunoSEQ multiplex PCR; TCRdb holds only in-frame clones, not every one. The table lists a few hundred thousand clones, about 80% of them singletons. With 10 bases removed from V and 0 bases from J, the gap between germline ends came to 16 bases. Germline-derived CDR1 and CDR2 are SEHNR and FQNEAQ (reference sequence). The CDR3 has 16 amino acids. Points from the study as a whole: In a later analysis, V- and J-gene trimming of beta chains associated with a DCLRE1C missense variant, replicated independently. In a later analysis, a genetic analysis reported fewer productive-TCR N-insertions in an Asian-associated ancestry cluster than the cohort average.

The TCR comes from a middle-aged woman in good health and CMV-seronegative. Sequenced: PBMCs. The chain joins TRBV7-9 to TRBJ1-6; D possibly corresponds to TRBD1 (6 bases). The chain's CDR3 is CAITGQGSSYNSPLHF. In DNA, the CDR3 is TGTGCCATTACTGGTCAGGGGAGCTCCTATAATTCACCCCTCCACTTT.